This TCR beta chain was profiled in a study of blood T cell repertoires in COVID-19. Background on the study: The United States, Italy and Spain provided the acute and convalescent COVID-19 samples.

The CDR3 loop spans 14 amino acids. Germline CDR1 SGHRS, CDR2 YFSETQ. Unmatched junction bases numbered 7, after V lost 2 bases and J lost 8 bases. Assay: immunoSEQ multiplex PCR; the TCRdb copy retains only in-frame clones and omits some. Counted here are some 250,000 clones, 82% occurring once; the ten biggest clones make up 12%. This chain joins TRBV5-1 and TRBJ2-1; 7 nucleotides match TRBD1. The TCR originated in a woman aged 55 to 70 with active or convalescent COVID-19. Sequenced sample: peripheral blood. CDR3 protein: CASSLGGAVDEQFF. CDR3 coding DNA: TGCGCCAGCAGCTTAGGGGGCGCGGTTGATGAGCAGTTCTTC.